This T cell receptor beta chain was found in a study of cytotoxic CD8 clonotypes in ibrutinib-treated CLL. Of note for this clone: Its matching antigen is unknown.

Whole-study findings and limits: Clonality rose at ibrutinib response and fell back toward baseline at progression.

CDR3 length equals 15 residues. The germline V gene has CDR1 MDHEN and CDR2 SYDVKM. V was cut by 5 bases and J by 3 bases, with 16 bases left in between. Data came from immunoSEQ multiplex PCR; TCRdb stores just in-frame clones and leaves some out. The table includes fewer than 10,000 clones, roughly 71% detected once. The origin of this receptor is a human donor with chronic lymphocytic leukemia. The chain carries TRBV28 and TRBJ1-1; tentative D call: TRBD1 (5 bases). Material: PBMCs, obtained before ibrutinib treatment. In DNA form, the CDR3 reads TGTGCCAGCAGTCCACCCGGGACGAAGGACACTGAAGCTTTCTTT. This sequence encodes CASSPPGTKDTEAFF.